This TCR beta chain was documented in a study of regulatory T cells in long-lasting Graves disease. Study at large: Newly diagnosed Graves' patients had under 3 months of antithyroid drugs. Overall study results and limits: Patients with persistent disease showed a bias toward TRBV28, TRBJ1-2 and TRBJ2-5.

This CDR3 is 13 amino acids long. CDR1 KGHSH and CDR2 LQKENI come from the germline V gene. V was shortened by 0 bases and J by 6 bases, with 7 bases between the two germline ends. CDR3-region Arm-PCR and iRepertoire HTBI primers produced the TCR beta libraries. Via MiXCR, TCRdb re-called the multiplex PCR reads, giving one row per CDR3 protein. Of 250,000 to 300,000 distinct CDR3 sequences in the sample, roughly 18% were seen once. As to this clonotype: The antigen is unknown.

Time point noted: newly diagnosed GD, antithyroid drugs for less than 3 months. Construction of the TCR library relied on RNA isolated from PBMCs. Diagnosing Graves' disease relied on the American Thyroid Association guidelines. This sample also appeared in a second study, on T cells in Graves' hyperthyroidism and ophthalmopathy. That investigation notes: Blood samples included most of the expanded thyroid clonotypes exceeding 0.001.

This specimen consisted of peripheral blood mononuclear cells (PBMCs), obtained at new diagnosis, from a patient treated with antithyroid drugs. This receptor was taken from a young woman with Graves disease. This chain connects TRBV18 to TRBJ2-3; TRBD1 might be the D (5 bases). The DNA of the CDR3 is TGTGCCAGCTCACCACCACAGGCGGATACGCAGTATTTT. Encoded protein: CASSPPQADTQYF.